This TCR beta chain was retrieved from a study of blood T cell repertoires in COVID-19. Study overall: Spain, Italy and the United States supplied samples that represented acute and convalescent COVID-19. The cDNA or gDNA used as material had been derived from T cells, B-cell-depleted T cells, or PBMCs.

As handled by the study authors: Reference gene primer amplification gave nucleated cell count estimates. TCRdb's copy holds only in-frame clones and misses some; the assay was immunoSEQ multiplex PCR. V and J calls plus clone size are reproduced from that table; the DNA served to infer D and trimming. The data show 95,000 to 150,000 clones, about 83% seen once. Germline CDR1 SGHAT, CDR2 FQNNGV. V was shortened by 4 bases and J by 4 bases, with 17 bases between the two germline ends. The CDR3 extends over 16 amino acids. This clonotype was sampled from an older man with active or convalescent COVID-19. This chain links TRBV11-2 with TRBJ2-4; D is uncertain. The sequencing input was peripheral blood. CDR3 nucleotides: TGTGCCAGCAGCTCGGAGTCGTTTTCAGTTAAAAACATTCAGTACTTC. It yields the protein CASSSESFSVKNIQYF.